This T cell receptor (beta chain) came from a study of T cell responses to AZD1222 COVID-19 vaccine. The CDR3 length is 14 residues. Germline V gives CDR1 SEHNR, CDR2 FQNEAQ (reference sequence). Trimming took 5 bases from V and 4 from J; bases not matched to a gene: 7. This clone appeared a few times. Antigen: not known. Libraries were prepared by immunoSEQ multiplex PCR; TCRdb keeps only in-frame clonotypes and omits some of them. In the table there are approximately 91,000 clones, 70% to 90% of which are singletons. General study results and limits: Females made up more of the donors, who were largely white British, and clonal diversity may have come out too low.

This chain joins TRBV7-9 and TRBJ1-1, with TRBD1 identical over 7 bases. The sequence came from an adult in good health. Source: peripheral blood, taken on day 0 of AZD1222 vaccination. The CDR3 sequence is CASSPRQGGTEAFF. For the CDR3, the DNA is TGTGCCAGCAGCCCTCGACAGGGCGGCACTGAAGCTTTCTTT.